The present T cell receptor (beta chain) was sequenced within a study of neoadjuvant anti-PD-1 for oral cavity cancer. About the study: Patients without progression got a fourth dose around day 43.

Whole-study findings and limits: Non-responders to neoadjuvant nivolumab had significantly more clonal PBMC T cells than responders.

Details on this clone: Its target is unknown.

Six replicates per PBMC sample, mostly from around 500 ng of genomic DNA. Using immunoSEQ multiplex PCR, the repertoire was profiled, and TCRdb retains in-frame clones only, with some absent. Of over 11,000 clones listed, roughly 70% are singletons. Sequencing used PBMCs, obtained before nivolumab (anti-PD-1) treatment. The TCR comes from a person aged 40 to 85 with oral cavity squamous cell carcinoma.

In DNA, the CDR3 is TGTGCCAGCAGTTACTCCAGGCCAACTAATGAAAAACTGTTTTTT. Residues: CASSYSRPTNEKLFF. The chain links TRBV6-5 to TRBJ1-4, with D hard to call. The germline V and J ends were trimmed by 0 bases and 0 bases, with 5 bases remaining between them. The germline CDR1 and CDR2 sequences are MNHEY and SVGAGI. The CDR3 totals 15 residues.